A selection of T cell receptor beta chains follows, all from one sample in a study of T cell clonotyping in hematopoietic cell transplantation. The method was immunoSEQ multiplex PCR; TCRdb's version includes in-frame clones alone and lacks a portion of them. The data contain tens of thousands of clones, about nine tenths of them singletons. This specimen consisted of peripheral blood mononuclear cells, obtained before stem cell transplant. These receptors all come from a man aged 55 to 70 with biphenotypic leukemia. Some clones in this sample may be carry-over from other donors' samples. Both conserved end residues are part of each CDR3. D genes are given only for firm matches. Rows give clone size only sometimes, using once, few, many, or a class for an expanded clone.

j_gene: TRBJ1-3; v_gene: TRBV6-6; d_gene: TRBD1; abundance: few; CDR3aa: CASSNPSGGLGNTIYF; CDR3nt: TGTGCCAGCAGTAACCCATCAGGGGGTCTTGGAAACACCATATATTTT
j_gene: TRBJ2-2; v_gene: TRBV11-2; d_gene: -; abundance: -; CDR3aa: CASSTLKGLTKTGELFF; CDR3nt: TGTGCCAGCAGCACCCTCAAGGGCCTTACCAAAACCGGGGAGCTGTTTTTT
j_gene: TRBJ1-1; v_gene: TRBV6-5; d_gene: -; abundance: -; CDR3aa: CASSKAGGGATEAFF; CDR3nt: TGTGCCAGCAGCAAGGCCGGAGGCGGGGCCACTGAAGCTTTCTTT
j_gene: TRBJ2-6; v_gene: TRBV5-1; d_gene: -; abundance: once; CDR3aa: CASSPDGANVLTF; CDR3nt: TGCGCCAGCAGTCCTGATGGGGCCAACGTCCTGACTTTC
j_gene: TRBJ1-1; v_gene: TRBV19; d_gene: TRBD1; abundance: -; CDR3aa: CASSSQTDRVGTEAFF; CDR3nt: TGTGCCAGTAGTTCTCAAACGGACAGGGTCGGTACTGAAGCTTTCTTT
j_gene: TRBJ2-1; v_gene: TRBV10-3; d_gene: -; abundance: -; CDR3aa: CAISELAQPHNEQFF; CDR3nt: TGTGCCATCAGTGAGTTGGCCCAGCCCCACAATGAGCAGTTCTTC
j_gene: TRBJ2-3; v_gene: TRBV19; d_gene: TRBD2; abundance: -; CDR3aa: CASSIISGRDTQYF; CDR3nt: TGTGCCAGTAGTATCATAAGCGGGAGGGATACGCAGTATTTT
j_gene: TRBJ2-5; v_gene: TRBV6-1; d_gene: -; abundance: once; CDR3aa: CASSGGVQETQYF; CDR3nt: TGTGCCAGCAGCGGCGGGGTCCAAGAGACCCAGTACTTC
j_gene: TRBJ2-3; v_gene: TRBV27; d_gene: TRBD2; abundance: few; CDR3aa: CASSPGGGGSADTQYF; CDR3nt: TGTGCCAGCAGTCCCGGGGGGGGCGGGAGCGCAGATACGCAGTATTTT
j_gene: TRBJ1-1; v_gene: TRBV29-1; d_gene: -; abundance: -; CDR3aa: CSAHSDLGGNTEAFF; CDR3nt: TGCAGCGCCCATTCCGACTTGGGAGGTAACACTGAAGCTTTCTTT
j_gene: TRBJ2-3; v_gene: TRBV6-1; d_gene: -; abundance: few; CDR3aa: CASSVQGEGTDTQYF; CDR3nt: TGTGCCAGCAGTGTTCAGGGAGAGGGCACAGATACGCAGTATTTT
j_gene: TRBJ2-3; v_gene: TRBV30; d_gene: -; abundance: -; CDR3aa: CAWSPALTDTQYF; CDR3nt: TGTGCCTGGAGCCCTGCCCTCACAGATACGCAGTATTTT
j_gene: TRBJ1-2; v_gene: TRBV30; d_gene: -; abundance: -; CDR3aa: CAWSVEGFGYTF; CDR3nt: TGTGCCTGGAGTGTAGAAGGGTTTGGCTACACCTTC
j_gene: TRBJ2-7; v_gene: TRBV28; d_gene: TRBD2; abundance: -; CDR3aa: CASSIAGSPYEQYF; CDR3nt: TGTGCCAGCAGCATAGCGGGGTCCCCCTACGAGCAGTACTTC
j_gene: TRBJ2-3; v_gene: TRBV4-1; d_gene: -; abundance: -; CDR3aa: CASGGVADTDTQYF; CDR3nt: TGCGCCAGCGGAGGGGTAGCGGACACAGATACGCAGTATTTT
j_gene: TRBJ1-1; v_gene: TRBV28; d_gene: -; abundance: -; CDR3aa: CASSLSLNTEAFF; CDR3nt: TGTGCCAGCAGTTTATCACTGAACACTGAAGCTTTCTTT
j_gene: TRBJ2-5; v_gene: TRBV11-2; d_gene: -; abundance: -; CDR3aa: CASSRGETQYF; CDR3nt: TGTGCCAGCAGCCGGGGTGAGACCCAGTACTTC